Following are 8 T cell receptor beta chains from one sample sequenced in a study of blood T cell repertoires in COVID-19. Repertoires were generated with immunoSEQ multiplex PCR, while TCRdb's copy carries only in-frame clones and drops some. The sample carries over 200,000 clones, around 89% recorded once. Sequencing was performed on PBMCs or T cells enriched from blood (not recorded which). All receptors derive from a man under 40 who had been exposed to COVID-19.

The V and J genes are TRBV6-5 and TRBJ2-7; 8 bases match TRBD1. This CDR3 has 13 residues. Germline loops: CDR1 MNHEY, CDR2 SVGAGI. V shed 7 bases and J 4 bases; nucleotides not matched to a gene: 6. CDR3 DNA sequence: TGTGCCAGCAAACGACAGGGGTCATACGAGCAGTACTTC. The encoded protein is CASKRQGSYEQYF.

The rearrangement links TRBV10-2 to TRBJ2-3; TRBD1 agrees at 9 bases. V lost 2 bases and J lost 7; bases outside the gene matches: 4. The CDR3 has 14 residues. Germline CDR1 is WSHSY and CDR2 is SAAADI. The CDR3: CASSETGGLNTQYF. For the CDR3, the DNA is TGCGCCAGCAGTGAGACAGGGGGCCTTAATACGCAGTATTTT.

The genes are TRBV21-1 and TRBJ2-7; the D call TRBD2 from the table was never checked on the DNA. TRBV21-1 is a pseudogene segment. CDR3 length: 16 amino acids. The CDR3 protein is CASSSLRAGVSYEQYF. As DNA, the CDR3 is TGTGCCAGCAGCAGCCTAAGGGCGGGGGTGTCCTACGAGCAGTACTTC.

The rearrangement links TRBV7-9 to TRBJ2-7; D is uncertain. Germline loops: CDR1 SEHNR, CDR2 FQNEAQ (reference sequence). V gave up 6 bases and J gave up 7 bases, with 13 bases separating them. This CDR3 spans 12 amino acids. In DNA form, the CDR3 reads TGTGCCAGCAGTATCTCCCCTCTGGAGCAGTACTTC. It translates to CASSISPLEQYF.

This chain links TRBV6-2 or TRBV6-3 with TRBJ2-5, with 9 bases that match TRBD2. V was pared by 5 bases and J by 2 bases, with 9 bases of the junction left unmatched. Germline assignment: CDR1 MNHEY and CDR2 SVGEGT. This CDR3 is built from 16 residues. As DNA, the CDR3 is TGTGCCAGCAGTCCCCAACTTCTAGCGGGGCAAGAGACCCAGTACTTC. Amino acid sequence: CASSPQLLAGQETQYF.

This clone was seen only once. This chain joins TRBV18 and TRBJ1-2; D call uncertain. Germline V gene sequence: CDR1 KGHSH, CDR2 LQKENI. This CDR3 is built from 16 residues. V dropped 3 bases and J dropped 8 bases, with 22 bases sitting between them. The CDR3 DNA sequence: TGTGCCAGCTCACCCTCAGGTGACCCCGGAGGTCGAGGCTACACCTTC. Translated, it gives CASSPSGDPGGRGYTF.

The chain couples TRBV2 to TRBJ1-1, with D tentatively TRBD1 (6 bases). Germline CDR1 reads SNHLY; CDR2 reads FYNNEI. CDR3 length: 12 residues. The germline V and J ends were trimmed by 4 bases and 11 bases, with 14 bases remaining between them. The CDR3 region has the DNA TGTGCCAGCAGTGCTGAACAGGGTTTGGCTTTCTTT. Its translation is CASSAEQGLAFF. Using reference TRBV2 and TRBJ1-1 for the parts outside the CDR3, the full variable domain is EPEVTQTPSHQVTQMGQEVILRCVPISNHLYFYWYRQILGQKVEFLVSFYNNEISEKSEIFDDQFSVERPDGSNFTLKIRSTKLEDSAMYFCASSAEQGLAFFGQGTRLTVV.

Many counts were recorded for this clone. The same CDR3 also results from other DNA sequences found in this sample. CDR3 sequence reads: CAGGTGTYEQYF. CDR3 nucleotide sequence: TGTGCCGGAGGGACGGGAACCTACGAGCAGTACTTC. The V and J genes are TRBV6-5 and TRBJ2-7, with a tentative D call TRBD2 (6 bases). V was shortened by 11 bases and J by 2 bases, with 13 bases between the two germline ends. Germline loops: CDR1 MNHEY, CDR2 SVGAGI. The CDR3 totals 12 residues.